These 6 T cell receptor beta chains were sequenced from one sample in a study of T cells in localized non-small cell lung cancer (dated by TCRdb to 2018 to 2020). The library was generated by the immunoSEQ multiplex PCR assay. The table comes from immuneACCESS by way of TCRdb, which keeps in-frame sequences with V and J called. Part of the clones is missing from these tables; in studies checked, under half for an unresolved V gene and the rest for unknown reasons. This sample comprises 1,600 or so clones, around a quarter of them detected only once. The ten most abundant clones make up 14% of the sample. This sample comprised normal lung tissue next to the tumor, obtained before any cancer treatment. The receptors originated from a female donor over 55 with stage I lung adenocarcinoma.

This chain uses TRBV5-1 with TRBJ2-1; the match to TRBD2 covers 13 bases. CDR1 and CDR2 (germline): SGHRS, YFSETQ. The CDR3 is 15 residues long. Trimming removed 4 bases from V and 9 bases from J; junction bases left unmatched: 7. CDR3 DNA: TGCGCCAGCAGCCCGGGACTAGCGGGGAGCGGTGAGCAGTTCTTC. Translation: CASSPGLAGSGEQFF. The full variable domain, completed using reference TRBV5-1 and TRBJ2-1, is KAGVTQTPRYLIKTRGQQVTLSCSPISGHRSVSWYQQTPGQGLQFLFEYFSETQRNKGNFPGRFSGRQFSNSRSEMNVSTLELGDSALYLCASSPGLAGSGEQFFGPGTRLTVL.

The CDR3 reads CASSLGGSSDTQYF. CDR3 DNA sequence: TGTGCCAGCAGCTTAGGTGGGAGTTCAGATACGCAGTATTTT. This chain connects TRBV11-3 to TRBJ2-3, with D maybe TRBD2 (5 bases). The CDR3 contains 14 residues. The V gene lost 1 base and the J gene lost 4 bases, with 9 bases spanning the gap. Germline V lookup: CDR1 SGHNT, CDR2 YENEEA. The entire variable domain, with the rest obtained from reference TRBV11-3 and TRBJ2-3, is as follows: EAGVVQSPRYKIIEKKQPVAFWCNPISGHNTLYWYLQNLGQGPELLIRYENEEAVDDSQLPKDRFSAERLKGVDSTLKIQPAELGDSAVYLCASSLGGSSDTQYFGPGTRLTVL.

The rearrangement links TRBV5-1 to TRBJ1-1; 7 bases are shared with TRBD1. J gave up 4 bases and V 1 base, and 4 bases lay outside the gene matches. The CDR3 has 14 amino acids. Germline V gene lookup returns CDR1 SGHRS and CDR2 YFSETQ. The CDR3 nucleotides read TGCGCCAGCAGCTTGTACAGGGGAGGCACTGAAGCTTTCTTT. Translated, it gives CASSLYRGGTEAFF.

The rearrangement joins TRBV29-1 to TRBJ2-7; D may be TRBD2 (5 bases). CDR3 length: 13 amino acids. V was pared by 5 bases and J by 3 bases, with 14 bases between. In germline, CDR1 is SQVTM, CDR2 ANQGSEA. CDR3 coding DNA: TGCAGCGTTCGCAACGGGGAGAACTACGAGCAGTACTTC. Residues: CSVRNGENYEQYF.

This clone has a handful of counts. J is TRBJ2-7 and V is TRBV5-1; TRBD1 agrees at 10 bases. The junction had 7 bases not matched to a gene; V was cut back by 4 bases and J by 6 bases. The CDR3 extends over 14 amino acids. Per germline, CDR1 SGHRS and CDR2 YFSETQ. The CDR3 DNA reads as TGCGCCAGCAGCGCGGGGGACAGGGGAGGCGAGCAGTACGTC. It is translated as CASSAGDRGGEQYV.

The genes are TRBV30 and TRBJ1-1; D gene unclear. The germline V gene has CDR1 GTSNPN and CDR2 SVGIG (reference sequence). The V end lost 3 bases, the J end lost 0 bases, and 14 bases lay between the germline ends. The CDR3 runs 15 residues. This CDR3 reads CAWRPRIYMNTEAFF. CDR3 DNA sequence: TGTGCCTGGAGGCCCAGGATATACATGAACACTGAAGCTTTCTTT.